This T cell receptor (beta chain) was sequenced in a study of blood T cell repertoires in COVID-19. Two consecutive negative NP/OP PCR tests, clearance, or resolved symptoms defined Cohort 3 recovery. Germline loops: CDR1 SSHAT, CDR2 FNYEAQ (reference sequence). CDR3 size: 15 residues. TCRdb's copy holds only in-frame clones and misses some; the assay was immunoSEQ multiplex PCR. The profile shows hundreds of thousands of clones, 75% to 90% of them singletons. This clone turned up a few times. Compared with germline, one end of the junction differs, possibly owing to a read error. The V gene is TRBV7-7, the J gene TRBJ1-3; 9 bases align to TRBD1. The specimen was PBMCs or T cells enriched from blood (not recorded which). The receptor comes from a young man who had recovered from COVID-19. The CDR3 reads CASSRTGDPGNTIYF. The CDR3 coding sequence is TGTGCTAGCAGCCGGACAGGGGATCCTGGAAACACCATATATTTT.